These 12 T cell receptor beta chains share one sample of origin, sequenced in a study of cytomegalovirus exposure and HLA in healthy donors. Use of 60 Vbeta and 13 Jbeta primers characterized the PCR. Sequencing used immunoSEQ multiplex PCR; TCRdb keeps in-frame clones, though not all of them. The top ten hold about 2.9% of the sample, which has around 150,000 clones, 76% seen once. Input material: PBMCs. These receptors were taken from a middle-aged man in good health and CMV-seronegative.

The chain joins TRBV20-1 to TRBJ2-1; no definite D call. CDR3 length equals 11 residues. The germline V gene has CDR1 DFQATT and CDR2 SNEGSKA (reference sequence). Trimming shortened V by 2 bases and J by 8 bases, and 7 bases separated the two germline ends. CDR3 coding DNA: TGCAGTGCTAGACCTCTACATGAGCAGTTCTTC. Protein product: CSARPLHEQFF.

CDR3 DNA: TGTGCCAGCAGGACAGGGGGCACTGGCAATGAGCAGTTCTTC. Its protein is CASRTGGTGNEQFF. The chain combines TRBV6-1 with TRBJ2-1; 10 positions agree with TRBD1. V was pared by 6 bases and J by 6 bases, with 5 bases of the junction left unmatched. CDR1 and CDR2 (germline): MNHNS, SASEGT. The CDR3 is 14 amino acids.

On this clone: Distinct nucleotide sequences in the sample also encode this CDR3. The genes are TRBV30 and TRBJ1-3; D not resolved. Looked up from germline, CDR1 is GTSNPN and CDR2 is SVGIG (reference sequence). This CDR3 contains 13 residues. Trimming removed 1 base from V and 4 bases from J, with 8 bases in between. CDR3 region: CAWSGGSGNTIYF. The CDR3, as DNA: TGTGCCTGGAGTGGAGGGTCGGGAAACACCATATATTTT.

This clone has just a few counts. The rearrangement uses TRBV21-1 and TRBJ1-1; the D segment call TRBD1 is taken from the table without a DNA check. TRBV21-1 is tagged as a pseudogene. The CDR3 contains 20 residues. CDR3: CASSKVRNVDRGFPNTEAFF. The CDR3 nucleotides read TGTGCCAGCAGCAAAGTTCGGAATGTGGACAGGGGGTTCCCGAACACTGAAGCTTTCTTT.

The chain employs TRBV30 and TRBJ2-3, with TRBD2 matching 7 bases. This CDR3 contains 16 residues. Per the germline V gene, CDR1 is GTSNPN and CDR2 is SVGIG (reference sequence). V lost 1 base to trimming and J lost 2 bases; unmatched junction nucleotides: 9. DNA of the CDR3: TGTGCCTGGAGTGCGGCTAGCGGAGGGCTCACAGATACGCAGTATTTT. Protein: CAWSAASGGLTDTQYF.

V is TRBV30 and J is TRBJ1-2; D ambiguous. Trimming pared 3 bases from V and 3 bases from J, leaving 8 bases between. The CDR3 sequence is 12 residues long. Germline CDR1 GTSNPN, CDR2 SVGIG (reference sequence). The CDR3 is CAWRSGDYGYTF. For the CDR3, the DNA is TGTGCCTGGAGGTCGGGAGACTATGGCTACACCTTC.

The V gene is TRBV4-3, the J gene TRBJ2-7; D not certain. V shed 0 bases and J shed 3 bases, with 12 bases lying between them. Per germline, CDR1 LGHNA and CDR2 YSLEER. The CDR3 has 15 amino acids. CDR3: CASSQDLYGSYEQYF. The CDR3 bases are TGCGCCAGCAGCCAAGACTTATACGGTAGCTACGAGCAGTACTTC.

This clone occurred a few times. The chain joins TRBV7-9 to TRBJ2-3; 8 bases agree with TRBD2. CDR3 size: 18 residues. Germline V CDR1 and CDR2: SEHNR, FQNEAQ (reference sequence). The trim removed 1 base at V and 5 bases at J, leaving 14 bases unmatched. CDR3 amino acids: CASSLGLAGLLGGDTQYF. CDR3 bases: TGTGCCAGCAGCTTAGGGCTAGCGGGCCTTCTCGGGGGAGATACGCAGTATTTT.

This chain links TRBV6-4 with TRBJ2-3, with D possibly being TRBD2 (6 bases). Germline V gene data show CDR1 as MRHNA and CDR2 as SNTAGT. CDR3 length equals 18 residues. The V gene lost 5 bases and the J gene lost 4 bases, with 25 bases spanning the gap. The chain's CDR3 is CASSPLGAREGVPDTQYF. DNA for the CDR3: TGTGCCAGCAGTCCCCTAGGAGCGCGGGAAGGGGTCCCAGATACGCAGTATTTT.

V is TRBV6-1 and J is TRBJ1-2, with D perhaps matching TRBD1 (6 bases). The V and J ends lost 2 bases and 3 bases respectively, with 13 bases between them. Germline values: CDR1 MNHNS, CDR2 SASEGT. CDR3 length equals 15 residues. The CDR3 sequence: CASSESPGDDYGYTF. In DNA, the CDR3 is TGTGCCAGCAGTGAATCCCCAGGGGATGACTATGGCTACACCTTC.

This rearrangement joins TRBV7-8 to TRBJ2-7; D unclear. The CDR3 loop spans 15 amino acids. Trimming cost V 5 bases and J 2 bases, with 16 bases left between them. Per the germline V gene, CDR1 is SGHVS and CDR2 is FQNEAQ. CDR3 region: CASSLDSVEAYEQYF. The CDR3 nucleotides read TGTGCCAGCAGCCTTGATTCGGTCGAGGCCTACGAGCAGTACTTC.

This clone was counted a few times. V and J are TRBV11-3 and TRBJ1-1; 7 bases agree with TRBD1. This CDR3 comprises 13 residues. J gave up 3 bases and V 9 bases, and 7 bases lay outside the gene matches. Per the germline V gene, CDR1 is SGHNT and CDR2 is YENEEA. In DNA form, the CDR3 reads TGTGCCAGTGGGACAGTGGGGGACACTGAAGCTTTCTTT. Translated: CASGTVGDTEAFF.